The rows below give T cell receptor beta chains drawn from one sample of a study of CD8 T cells in ankylosing spondylitis. TCRdb passed the 5' RACE reads through MiXCR, listing each CDR3 protein once. The sample includes approximately 250,000 distinct CDR3 sequences, roughly 32% of them seen just once. The sample consisted of blood, either unsorted or a sorted T cell fraction (not recorded which). Receptor source: a male donor with ankylosing spondylitis or in good health (not recorded which). Both conserved end residues are part of each CDR3. A D gene is named only where the DNA matches it firmly. The size entry is marked missing in some rows and otherwise reads once, few, many or a size class.

V gene,J gene,D gene,clone size,CDR3 protein,CDR3 DNA
TRBV10-3,TRBJ2-3,TRBD2,once,CAISDRLAGGGGTDTQYF,TGTGCCATCAGTGATCGACTAGCGGGGGGCGGAGGCACAGATACGCAGTATTTT
TRBV20-1,TRBJ1-4,NA,NA,CSAAELATNEKLFF,TGCAGTGCAGCCGAACTTGCAACTAATGAAAAACTGTTTTTT
TRBV20-1,TRBJ2-7,NA,many,CSARYQNYEQYF,TGCAGTGCTAGGTACCAGAACTACGAGCAGTACTTC
TRBV20-1,TRBJ2-4,TRBD1,NA,CSASGTGFGAKNIQYF,TGCAGTGCTAGCGGGACAGGGTTTGGGGCCAAAAACATTCAGTACTTC
TRBV5-6,TRBJ1-5,NA,NA,CASSFLGRKTNQPQHF,TGTGCCAGCAGCTTTCTAGGACGGAAAACAAATCAGCCCCAGCATTTT
TRBV5-1,TRBJ2-5,NA,few,CASRPDLGRETQYF,TGCGCCAGCAGACCCGACCTAGGTCGGGAGACCCAGTACTTC
TRBV2,TRBJ2-1,TRBD2,NA,CASSGTSGGRDNEQFF,TGTGCCAGCAGTGGGACTAGCGGGGGGAGGGACAATGAGCAGTTCTTC
TRBV5-1,TRBJ1-6,TRBD1,few,CASSSQGQGVSPLHF,TGCGCCAGCAGCTCCCAAGGACAGGGCGTATCACCCCTCCACTTT
TRBV10-3,TRBJ2-3,NA,NA,CAISEAPRSDTQYF,TGTGCCATCAGTGAAGCTCCGAGGTCTGATACGCAGTATTTT
TRBV6-1,TRBJ1-3,NA,many,CASAASSGNTIYF,TGTGCCAGCGCGGCGAGCTCTGGAAACACCATATATTTT
TRBV20-1,TRBJ1-5,NA,medium-sized,CSAPDIDQPQHF,TGCAGTGCCCCCGACATCGATCAGCCCCAGCATTTT
TRBV5-6,TRBJ1-5,NA,NA,CASSAFNQPQHF,TGTGCCAGCAGCGCCTTCAATCAGCCCCAGCATTTT
TRBV28,TRBJ2-7,NA,NA,CASSLQQAPYEQYF,TGTGCCAGCAGTCTCCAGCAGGCCCCCTACGAGCAGTACTTC
TRBV29-1,TRBJ1-1,TRBD1,few,CSANRGLTSEAFF,TGCAGCGCTAACAGGGGGCTTACGTCTGAAGCTTTCTTT
TRBV5-6,TRBJ1-2,NA,few,CASSFVTGMDYGYTF,TGTGCCAGCAGCTTCGTCACGGGAATGGACTATGGCTACACCTTC
TRBV29-1,TRBJ1-1,NA,many,CSVEDWGEAFF,TGCAGCGTTGAAGATTGGGGTGAAGCTTTCTTT
TRBV27,TRBJ2-3,NA,few,CASSSLSAGARDTQYF,TGTGCCAGCAGTTCCCTCTCCGCGGGGGCTAGAGATACGCAGTATTTT
TRBV18,TRBJ2-7,NA,few,CASSPQLVYEQYF,TGTGCCAGCTCACCACAGTTGGTCTACGAGCAGTACTTC
TRBV6-5,TRBJ2-1,NA,few,CASSYNRANNEQFF,TGTGCCAGCAGTTACAACAGGGCCAACAATGAGCAGTTCTTC
TRBV7-2,TRBJ1-6,TRBD1,NA,CASGIKTGSSPLHF,TGTGCCAGCGGAATTAAGACAGGGTCCTCACCCCTCCACTTT
TRBV12-3/TRBV12-4,TRBJ2-5,NA,few,CASNPGTPGETQYF,TGTGCCAGCAACCCAGGGACCCCGGGGGAGACCCAGTACTTC
TRBV6-1,TRBJ2-5,NA,NA,CARSQNPGVETQYF,TGTGCCCGCAGTCAGAATCCAGGGGTAGAGACCCAGTACTTC
TRBV5-1,TRBJ2-3,TRBD1,once,CASWTGGYTDTQYF,TGCGCCAGCTGGACAGGGGGTTACACAGATACGCAGTATTTT
TRBV5-6,TRBJ2-1,NA,few,CASSGNYAANNEQFF,TGTGCCAGCAGCGGTAACTACGCCGCAAACAATGAGCAGTTCTTC
TRBV5-1,TRBJ2-3,TRBD1,many,CASSLGTGLDTQYF,TGCGCCAGCAGCTTGGGGACAGGTTTAGATACGCAGTATTTT
TRBV5-1,TRBJ1-4,TRBD1,NA,CASSLGGQGWEKLFF,TGCGCCAGCAGCTTGGGAGGACAGGGTTGGGAAAAACTGTTTTTT
TRBV6-5,TRBJ2-4,NA,once,CASSSLGNIQYF,TGTGCCAGCAGTTCCCTGGGGAACATTCAGTACTTC
TRBV10-3,TRBJ2-3,NA,few,CAISESGPSDTQYF,TGTGCCATCAGTGAGTCGGGTCCATCAGATACGCAGTATTTT
TRBV11-2,TRBJ2-2,NA,NA,CASERHLKNTGELFF,TGTGCCAGCGAACGACACCTTAAGAACACCGGGGAGCTGTTTTTT
TRBV7-3,TRBJ2-1,TRBD2,few,CASSLTSGGGNEQFF,TGTGCCAGCAGCCTAACTAGCGGGGGTGGCAATGAGCAGTTCTTC
TRBV27,TRBJ2-7,NA,NA,CASSNGISYEQYF,TGTGCCAGCAGTAACGGGATTTCCTACGAGCAGTACTTC
TRBV20-1,TRBJ1-1,NA,NA,CSAAHTTTGNTEAFF,TGCAGTGCCGCACATACAACGACAGGGAACACTGAAGCTTTCTTT
TRBV20-1,TRBJ2-1,NA,few,CSARAGPIYNEQFF,TGCAGTGCCCGGGCCGGACCTATCTACAATGAGCAGTTCTTC
TRBV12-3/TRBV12-4,TRBJ2-1,TRBD1,NA,CASGGQYNEQFF,TGTGCCAGCGGGGGACAGTACAATGAGCAGTTCTTC
TRBV30,TRBJ2-1,NA,few,CAFTKTEYNEQFF,TGTGCCTTCACAAAGACAGAGTACAATGAGCAGTTCTTC
TRBV7-9,TRBJ2-3,NA,many,CASSLGSIPSDTQYF,TGTGCCAGCAGCTTAGGGTCTATACCGTCGGATACGCAGTATTTT
TRBV6-5,TRBJ2-7,NA,NA,CASRLRDTSSYEQYF,TGTGCCAGCAGATTACGGGACACCAGTTCCTACGAGCAGTACTTC
TRBV6-1,TRBJ1-5,NA,few,CATHTQGPNQPQHF,TGTGCCACCCACACGCAGGGTCCCAATCAGCCCCAGCATTTT
TRBV2,TRBJ1-5,NA,NA,CASSETGPGTNQPQHF,TGTGCCAGCAGTGAAACAGGACCGGGTACAAATCAGCCCCAGCATTTT
TRBV7-6,TRBJ2-3,TRBD1,NA,CASSSLGQGAVDTQYF,TGTGCCAGCAGCTCCCTGGGACAGGGGGCGGTGGATACGCAGTATTTT
TRBV20-1,TRBJ2-7,NA,many,CSARPQGAYEQYF,TGCAGTGCTCGTCCTCAGGGAGCCTACGAGCAGTACTTC
TRBV7-7,TRBJ2-7,TRBD2,NA,CASAKGTSNYEQYF,TGTGCCAGCGCGAAGGGGACTAGCAACTACGAGCAGTACTTC
TRBV7-6,TRBJ2-7,NA,many,CASSLAAGALEQYF,TGTGCCAGCAGCTTAGCCGCAGGGGCCTTAGAGCAGTACTTC
TRBV12-3/TRBV12-4,TRBJ2-7,NA,NA,CASSFRAGTSYEQYF,TGTGCCAGCAGTTTCCGAGCAGGGACTTCCTACGAGCAGTACTTC
TRBV7-2,TRBJ2-1,NA,many,CASSWAKSSYNEQFF,TGTGCCAGCAGCTGGGCCAAAAGTTCCTACAATGAGCAGTTCTTC
TRBV20-1,TRBJ2-3,TRBD2,few,CSAMARGTNTDTQYF,TGCAGTGCTATGGCGCGGGGGACCAACACAGATACGCAGTATTTT
TRBV28,TRBJ2-2,NA,NA,CASSRRGRMWELFF,TGTGCCAGCAGTCGGCGGGGTAGGATGTGGGAGCTGTTTTTT